Following are 8 T cell receptor beta chains from one sample sequenced in a study of regulatory T cells in long-lasting Graves disease. CDR3-region Arm-PCR and iRepertoire HTBI primers produced the TCR beta libraries. TCRdb called the multiplex PCR reads again in MiXCR, with one record for every CDR3 protein. The repertoire includes fewer than 450,000 distinct CDR3 sequences, 20% to 25% of them detected once, and about a quarter sits in the top ten. Time point described: persistent/refractory GD, antithyroid drugs over 5 years with positive TRAb. Following extraction of RNA from PBMCs, that RNA was used to make the TCR library. The sequencing here drew on peripheral blood mononuclear cells (PBMCs), taken when the disease was refractory, from a patient treated with antithyroid drugs. Receptor source: a female donor with Graves disease.

This clonotype showed up many times. The chain carries TRBV5-1 and TRBJ2-5; 7 bases match TRBD2. The CDR3 spans 16 residues. Germline lookup yields CDR1 SGHRS and CDR2 YFSETQ. J was trimmed by 1 base and V by 0 bases; bases with no gene match: 6. The CDR3 DNA sequence: TGCGCCAGCAGCTTGGAGTCTAGCGGCCTCCAAGAGACCCAGTACTTC. It translates to CASSLESSGLQETQYF.

The rearrangement links TRBV2 to TRBJ2-7; D perhaps matches TRBD2 (5 bases). V lost 8 bases to trimming and J lost 3 bases, with 11 bases between them. The CDR3 runs to 12 residues. Germline CDR1 and CDR2: SNHLY and FYNNEI. CDR3 region: CASGSLIYEQYF. CDR3 in DNA: TGTGCCAGCGGGAGCCTGATCTACGAGCAGTACTTC. The full variable domain, in which reference TRBV2 and TRBJ2-7 provide the parts outside the CDR3, is EPEVTQTPSHQVTQMGQEVILRCVPISNHLYFYWYRQILGQKVEFLVSFYNNEISEKSEIFDDQFSVERPDGSNFTLKIRSTKLEDSAMYFCASGSLIYEQYFGPGTRLTVT.

This clonotype appeared a few times. This sequence joins TRBV10-3 and TRBJ1-2, with a weak D call TRBD1 (5 bases). The germline V gene has CDR1 ENHRY and CDR2 SYGVKD. V lost 4 bases, J lost 8 bases, and 14 bases lay in between. The CDR3 is 13 amino acids. CDR3 region: CAISVSGDGGYTF. CDR3 in DNA: TGTGCCATCAGTGTTTCGGGGGATGGCGGCTACACCTTC.

The chain recombines TRBV20-1 with TRBJ2-5; possibly TRBD2 for D (5 bases). Trimming shortened V by 0 bases and J by 0 bases, and 20 bases separated the two germline ends. Germline CDR1 and CDR2: DFQATT and SNEGSKA (reference sequence). The CDR3 is made up of 18 amino acids. The CDR3 protein is CSARDLAVLADNQETQYF. In DNA, the CDR3 is TGCAGTGCTAGAGACTTAGCAGTGCTAGCTGACAACCAAGAGACCCAGTACTTC.

This clonotype was detected many times. One end of the junction does not line up with germline, which may come from a read error. CDR3 DNA sequence: TGTGCCAGCAGTTTAGTGGGAGGAACCTACGAGCAGTACTTC. Its translation: CASSLVGGTYEQYF. V is TRBV7-2 and J is TRBJ2-7; D possibly corresponds to TRBD2 (6 bases). CDR1 and CDR2 from the germline V gene are SGHTA and FQGNSA. This CDR3 is built from 14 residues.

In nucleotides, the CDR3 is TGCGCCAGCAGCTTGGACAGGGTGGAAAACGAGCAGTACTTC. This translates into CASSLDRVENEQYF. The rearrangement links TRBV5-1 to TRBJ2-7; D might be TRBD1 (6 bases). V was trimmed by 0 bases and J by 5 bases, leaving 12 bases between them. The CDR3 length is 14 residues. CDR1 and CDR2 (germline): SGHRS, YFSETQ.

This clonotype appeared many times. The rearrangement links TRBV7-2 to TRBJ2-7, with 7 bases lining up with TRBD2. CDR3 size: 12 residues. Germline V gene lookup returns CDR1 SGHTA and CDR2 FQGNSA. J was trimmed by 6 bases and V by 5 bases; bases with no gene match: 4. The CDR3 is CASSPRGGEQYF. DNA for the CDR3: TGTGCCAGCAGCCCCCGCGGGGGCGAGCAGTACTTC.

The chain employs TRBV7-8 and TRBJ1-1, with unresolved D. The V end lost 4 bases, the J end lost 6 bases, and 9 bases lay between the germline ends. Looked up from germline, CDR1 is SGHVS and CDR2 is FQNEAQ. The CDR3 is made up of 12 amino acids. CDR3: CASSSRKSEAFF. The CDR3 nucleotides read TGTGCCAGCAGCTCCCGGAAGTCTGAAGCTTTCTTT.